This entry concerns a single T cell receptor beta chain. Its antigen remains undetermined. The sample holds no much larger clone one base away, and base qualities are not on file. The immunoSEQ Assay, a bias-controlled multiplex PCR, was used to amplify TCRbeta CDR3 regions from genomic DNA. The study's own analysis went as follows. Within the assay, amplification of reference gene primers was used to estimate how many nucleated cells each sample contained. To quantify the absolute abundance of each unique TCRbeta CDR3 rearrangement, sequence reads were collapsed and filtered. For each sample, productive Simpson clonality was calculated as the square root of Simpson's diversity index across productive rearrangements. Held by TCRdb, this immuneACCESS table contains in-frame sequences only and omits some clones. Under half of the omission traces to an unresolved V gene where checked; the cause of the rest is unknown. The V and J calls and clone size are taken from that table; D and trimming were inferred from the DNA. Within this sample are 150,000 to 200,000 clones, with over 70% of them counted one time only. The top ten clones comprise about 10% of the sample.

This sample was taken from a study of blood T cell repertoires in COVID-19 (dated by TCRdb to about 2020). With respect to the entire study: Samples covering the acute and convalescent phases of COVID-19 were provided by collaborators in the United States, Italy and Spain. Where available, HLA class I and class II types were obtained from metadata supplied by the sample provider rather than from assay-based typing. The repertoires were released in a freely available public database meant as a resource for research on the immune response to SARS-CoV-2. The prospective study material was composed of cDNA or gDNA derived from T cells, B-cell-depleted T cells, or PBMCs. Samples were obtained from the ongoing ImmuneRACE study (first 160 participants) and from 950 to 1,500 subjects provided by 6 global collaborators. Deeply sampled blood TCRbeta repertoires from subjects exposed to, actively infected with, or recovered from COVID-19 were included in the dataset. Sample metadata almost always included a de-identified subject ID, COVID-19 status, age in years and sex. Findings and caveats that apply to the study as a whole: The amount of clinical and demographic metadata varied by source and participant and was provided uncurated.

Each collaborating institution followed its own protocols to collect whole blood in K2EDTA tubes. Collaborator samples were shipped for TCRbeta analysis as frozen whole blood, isolated PBMCs, or DNA extracted from either sample type. From a lookup of the germline V gene, CDR1 and CDR2 are SQVTM and ANQGSEA. The germline ends are 9 bases apart after V is trimmed by 6 bases and J by 4 bases. The CDR3 numbers 11 residues from cysteine through phenylalanine. Here the CDR3 DNA is all that survives: 33 bases in frame from base 1. The sequenced sample consisted of peripheral blood. The TCR comes from a woman older than 75 with active or convalescent COVID-19. The chain joins TRBV29-1 to TRBJ2-5; the D gene is possibly TRBD2, with 6 bases matching. CDR3 loop: CSVISGETQYF. The sequenced DNA is TGCAGCGTGATTAGCGGAGAGACCCAGTACTTC.